The 26 T cell receptor beta chains given below trace back to one sample, sequenced in a study of T-cell memory formation after mild COVID-19. TCRdb reanalysed the 5' RACE reads using MiXCR and keeps one entry per CDR3 protein. This table holds 450,000 or so distinct CDR3 sequences, about 20% found once. The specimen sequenced was PBMCs or a T cell subset sorted from them (not recorded which). All receptors come from an adult woman who had mild COVID-19 (a few samples of this study predate the infection). Cell type and time point are not known.

This clonotype came up a few times. This sequence joins TRBV10-3 and TRBJ2-1; tentatively, D is TRBD2 (6 bases). The CDR3 is made up of 14 amino acids. CDR1 is ENHRY and CDR2 is SYGVKD in the germline V gene. Trimming pared 3 bases from V and 4 bases from J, leaving 10 bases between. Here the CDR3 reads CAISEGGNYNEQFF. The DNA for the CDR3 is TGTGCCATCAGTGAAGGCGGGAATTACAATGAGCAGTTCTTC.

The table lists this clonotype with a few counts. This rearrangement joins TRBV4-3 to TRBJ1-1; 7 bases line up with TRBD1. Germline trimming cut 3 bases from V and 4 bases from J; bases unmatched to any gene: 8. Germline loops: CDR1 LGHNA, CDR2 YSLEER. CDR3 length equals 15 residues. CDR3 sequence reads: CASSQSTGAGTEAFF. The CDR3, as DNA: TGCGCCAGCAGCCAGTCTACAGGGGCGGGCACTGAAGCTTTCTTT.

The V and J genes are TRBV7-2 and TRBJ2-7; 11 nucleotides match TRBD2. There are 14 residues in the CDR3. V shed 7 bases, J shed 2 bases, and the junction held 4 bases outside the gene matches. From germline, CDR1 is SGHTA and CDR2 FQGNSA. The CDR3 DNA reads as TGTGCCAGCAAGGGGACTAGCGGACCCTACGAGCAGTACTTC. Protein: CASKGTSGPYEQYF.

This clonotype was found a few times. The V and J genes are TRBV20-1 and TRBJ1-6; D unresolved. There are 13 residues in the CDR3. Germline V gives CDR1 DFQATT, CDR2 SNEGSKA (reference sequence). V shed 5 bases and J shed 7 bases, with 12 bases lying between them. The CDR3 DNA is TGCAGTGCTCTCACTTCCCCAAATTCACCCCTCCACTTT. Protein product: CSALTSPNSPLHF.

This clonotype showed up just a few times. This sequence joins TRBV7-3 and TRBJ2-3, with 8 bases that match TRBD2. This CDR3 is 17 amino acids long. Losses at the gene ends were 0 bases for V and 4 bases for J; bases not matched to a gene: 9. CDR1 and CDR2 (germline): SGHTA, FQGTGA. The CDR3 sequence: CASSLTGSGSRPDTQYF. The DNA of the CDR3 is TGTGCCAGCAGCTTAACGGGGAGCGGGAGTAGGCCAGATACGCAGTATTTT.

This clonotype has just a few counts. This sequence joins TRBV5-1 and TRBJ1-6, with a possible D match to TRBD1 (6 bases). Germline V gene sequence: CDR1 SGHRS, CDR2 YFSETQ. This CDR3 has 18 amino acids. Deletions cut 0 bases from V and 7 bases from J, with 20 bases between. CDR3 in DNA: TGCGCCAGCAGCTTGGAGGGGCAGGGGCTGCTAAAAAATTCACCCCTCCACTTT. This encodes CASSLEGQGLLKNSPLHF.

The chain links TRBV24-1 to TRBJ2-3; D unresolved. The CDR3 contains 13 residues. The germline V and J ends were trimmed by 6 bases and 4 bases, with 10 bases remaining between them. Germline assignment: CDR1 KGHDR and CDR2 SFDVKD. The CDR3 DNA follows: TGTGCCACCAGTCTTTCTACGGCAGATACGCAGTATTTT. It is translated as CATSLSTADTQYF.

This clonotype turned up a few times. J is TRBJ1-2 and V is TRBV6-6, with D possibly being TRBD1 (5 bases). This CDR3 is built from 16 residues. The V end was cut by 2 bases, the J end by 3 bases, with 16 bases between. CDR1 and CDR2 from the germline V gene are MNHNY and SVGAGI (reference sequence). For the CDR3, the DNA is TGTGCCAGCAGTTACGGGGCCACGCAGTCCCACTATGGCTACACCTTC. Residues: CASSYGATQSHYGYTF.

The chain has TRBV7-2 and TRBJ2-5, with D tentatively TRBD1 or TRBD2 (5 bases each). V was pared by 2 bases and J by 2 bases, with 15 bases between. The CDR3 contains 16 residues. CDR1 is SGHTA, CDR2 FQGNSA, per germline. CDR3 nucleotide sequence: TGTGCCAGCAGCTTACGGGGTCCGGGGCCTCAAGAGACCCAGTACTTC. It is translated as CASSLRGPGPQETQYF.

V is TRBV7-8 and J is TRBJ1-1; D may be TRBD1 (5 bases). Germline values: CDR1 SGHVS, CDR2 FQNEAQ. V was trimmed by 5 bases and J by 4 bases, leaving 23 bases between them. This CDR3 contains 17 residues. In DNA, the CDR3 is TGTGCCAGCAGCCCAAGGCAGGGTAGGCTCTCGGGCACTGAAGCTTTCTTT. Its translation is CASSPRQGRLSGTEAFF.

This clonotype was recorded a few times. This CDR3 is CASSQGQGMSNQPQHF. In DNA, the CDR3 is TGCGCCAGCAGCCAAGGACAGGGGATGAGCAATCAGCCCCAGCATTTT. V gene TRBV4-1 combines with J gene TRBJ1-5; TRBD1 agrees at 8 bases. CDR1 and CDR2 from the germline V gene are MGHRA and YSYEKL. Trimming cost V 1 base and J 1 base; bases outside gene matches: 3. The CDR3 has 16 amino acids.

This clonotype showed up just a few times. The chain couples TRBV7-3 to TRBJ1-1; no definite D call. Germline V CDR1 and CDR2: SGHTA, FQGTGA. Trimming took 2 bases from V and 4 from J, leaving 11 bases between them. The CDR3 is 14 residues long. The CDR3 region is CASSLGPTGTEAFF. For the CDR3, the DNA is TGTGCCAGCAGCTTAGGTCCAACGGGCACTGAAGCTTTCTTT.

This clonotype was counted only a few times. The J gene is TRBJ2-2, the V gene TRBV7-2, with TRBD2 as a possible D gene (5 bases). This CDR3 region has 16 residues. Germline values: CDR1 SGHTA, CDR2 FQGNSA. The V end lost 6 bases, the J end lost 1 base, and 15 bases lay between the germline ends. CDR3 in DNA: TGTGCCAGCAGTCGAGGAGGCAGGCTGAACACCGGGGAGCTGTTTTTT. Encoded protein: CASSRGGRLNTGELFF.

The rearrangement uses TRBV7-8 and TRBJ1-4, with D possibly TRBD1 on 6 matching bases. This CDR3 contains 15 residues. CDR1 SGHVS and CDR2 FQNEAQ come from the germline V gene. V dropped 5 bases and J dropped 6 bases, with 16 bases sitting between them. This CDR3 is CASSPSNEGDEKLFF. CDR3 DNA: TGTGCCAGCAGCCCCTCGAATGAGGGGGATGAAAAACTGTTTTTT.

The genes are TRBV6-1 and TRBJ1-1, with 8 bases fitting TRBD1. Germline V CDR1 and CDR2: MNHNS, SASEGT. This CDR3 region has 20 residues. V shed 2 bases, J shed 1 base, and the junction held 18 bases outside the gene matches. The CDR3 DNA is TGTGCCAGCAGTGAAAGGGGGTGGGGTTCAGGGACAGGCAAGAACACTGAAGCTTTCTTT. Translating gives CASSERGWGSGTGKNTEAFF.

This clonotype was seen repeatedly, ten times or more. The rearrangement joins TRBV24-1 to TRBJ1-1; D remains unclear. Germline CDR1 is KGHDR and CDR2 is SFDVKD. This CDR3 is built from 12 residues. Deletions cut 7 bases from V and 1 base from J, with 6 bases between. The CDR3 spells CATRGGNTEAFF. Here the CDR3 DNA reads TGTGCCACCAGGGGTGGGAACACTGAAGCTTTCTTT.

The sample holds a few counts of this clonotype. V is TRBV10-3 and J is TRBJ2-7; TRBD1 matches at 7 bases. This CDR3 is built from 14 residues. Germline V lookup: CDR1 ENHRY, CDR2 SYGVKD. The trim removed 6 bases at V and 7 bases at J, leaving 12 bases unmatched. Written as DNA, the CDR3 is TGTGCCATCAGGCCGGGACAGAGGATCCCGGAGCAGTACTTC. The encoded protein is CAIRPGQRIPEQYF.

DNA of the CDR3: TGTGCCAGCAAAGCCTACGCTTACCCTTCGTATCAGCCCCAGCATTTT. Translated: CASKAYAYPSYQPQHF. V gene TRBV2 combines with J gene TRBJ1-5; D call uncertain. V was trimmed by 7 bases and J by 5 bases, leaving 21 bases between them. Germline CDR1 and CDR2: SNHLY and FYNNEI. This CDR3 has 16 residues. The complete variable domain, with remaining parts taken from reference TRBV2 and TRBJ1-5, reads EPEVTQTPSHQVTQMGQEVILRCVPISNHLYFYWYRQILGQKVEFLVSFYNNEISEKSEIFDDQFSVERPDGSNFTLKIRSTKLEDSAMYFCASKAYAYPSYQPQHFGDGTRLSIL.

This clonotype was seen a handful of times. This rearrangement joins TRBV7-8 to TRBJ2-5, with D tentatively TRBD2 (6 bases). Trimming cost V 5 bases and J 2 bases, with 15 bases left between them. This CDR3 has 15 amino acids. From germline, CDR1 is SGHVS and CDR2 FQNEAQ. CDR3 nucleotides: TGTGCCAGCAGCCCGGGACTCATAACACAAGAGACCCAGTACTTC. Protein: CASSPGLITQETQYF.

This rearrangement joins TRBV12-3 or TRBV12-4 to TRBJ1-6; D call uncertain. The CDR3 has 15 amino acids. Trimming cost V 5 bases and J 6 bases, with 14 bases left between them. For the CDR3, the DNA is TGTGCCAGCAGTCCCAGGAGTCCCCTTAATTCACCCCTCCACTTT. Translated: CASSPRSPLNSPLHF.

V is TRBV7-9 and J is TRBJ1-1, with D perhaps TRBD1 (5 bases). Germline assignment: CDR1 SEHNR and CDR2 FQNEAQ (reference sequence). Trimming took off 6 bases at V and 5 bases at J, with 19 bases between the two ends. This CDR3 region has 15 residues. CDR3 loop: CASRDGLAGQTEAFF. DNA for the CDR3: TGTGCCAGCAGGGACGGCCTTGCAGGGCAAACTGAAGCTTTCTTT.

This chain connects TRBV6-2 or TRBV6-3 to TRBJ2-7; TRBD2 matches at 12 bases. The CDR3 sequence is 21 residues long. Germline assignment: CDR1 MNHEY and CDR2 SVGEGT. The junction had 23 bases not matched to a gene; V was cut back by 6 bases and J by 2 bases. This chain's CDR3 is CASSSPIAYSTSGRETYEQYF. As DNA, the CDR3 is TGTGCCAGCAGCTCGCCCATAGCGTACTCGACTAGCGGGAGAGAAACCTACGAGCAGTACTTC.

This clonotype was counted ten times or more. This chain uses TRBV29-1 with TRBJ2-1; 7 positions match TRBD1. CDR3 size: 13 residues. The V gene's germline CDR1 is SQVTM and CDR2 ANQGSEA. V lost 7 bases, J lost 2 bases, and 5 bases stayed unmatched. The CDR3: CSGHDRAYNEQFF. In DNA form, the CDR3 reads TGCAGCGGACATGACAGGGCCTACAATGAGCAGTTCTTC.

The J gene is TRBJ2-5, the V gene TRBV29-1; D gene unclear. Germline CDR1 is SQVTM and CDR2 is ANQGSEA. V shed 0 bases and J shed 2 bases, with 13 bases lying between them. CDR3 size: 15 residues. CDR3 in amino acids: CSVEEWSETQETQYF. Here the CDR3 DNA reads TGCAGCGTTGAAGAGTGGTCGGAGACACAAGAGACCCAGTACTTC.

This clonotype was recorded a few times. The V gene is TRBV5-4, the J gene TRBJ2-7; 11 nucleotides agree with TRBD2. The germline V gene encodes CDR1 SGHNT and CDR2 YYREEE (reference sequence). V shed 4 bases, J shed 0 bases, and the junction held 3 bases outside the gene matches. CDR3 length: 15 residues. CDR3 DNA: TGTGCCAGCAGCCCCGGACTAGCGGGCTCCTACGAGCAGTACTTC. Its translation is CASSPGLAGSYEQYF.

The chain joins TRBV4-2 to TRBJ2-3; the match to TRBD2 covers 10 bases. After removal of 7 bases from V and 3 bases from J, the junction contained 16 bases not matched to a gene. CDR1 and CDR2 (germline): LGHNA, YNFKEQ. This CDR3 region has 18 residues. The CDR3 DNA follows: TGTGCCAGCACCCGGGAAGGGGGGCCTAGCGGGAGTACAGATACGCAGTATTTT. It codes for CASTREGGPSGSTDTQYF.